A selection of T cell receptor beta chains follows, all from one sample in a study of technical replicates of blood from a few donors. Clones were read by immunoSEQ multiplex PCR, and TCRdb kept only the in-frame ones, dropping some. Among tens of thousands of clones listed, around nine tenths were seen once. Sequenced sample: T cells isolated from PBMCs. The receptors shown here come from a human donor in good health. The CDR3 runs from the conserved cysteine through the conserved F or W. The D gene is left open where the match is weak. Part of the rows lack a size; the others show once, few, many or a class for expanded clones.

size	J	D	V	CDR3	DNA
few	TRBJ2-1	TRBD2	TRBV27	CASSFGLAGVNEQFF	TGTGCCAGCAGTTTCGGACTAGCGGGAGTCAATGAGCAGTTCTTC
.	TRBJ2-3	TRBD2	TRBV6-5	CASTPTSGSTDTQYF	TGTGCCAGCACCCCTACTAGCGGGAGTACAGATACGCAGTATTTT
.	TRBJ2-1	TRBD1	TRBV2	CASSGTGGADNEQFF	TGTGCCAGCAGTGGGACAGGGGGCGCGGACAATGAGCAGTTCTTC
.	TRBJ2-6	TRBD1	TRBV4-1	CASSGRDREVLWANVLTF	TGCGCCAGCAGCGGCCGGGACAGGGAGGTTCTCTGGGCCAACGTCCTGACTTTC
.	TRBJ2-1	TRBD2	TRBV5-1	CASSLTSGVEQFF	TGCGCCAGCAGCTTGACTAGCGGGGTTGAGCAGTTCTTC
.	TRBJ2-3	TRBD1	TRBV27	CASSLGRGFTDTQYF	TGTGCCAGCAGTTTGGGCAGGGGGTTCACAGATACGCAGTATTTT
.	TRBJ2-3	.	TRBV20-1	CSAAHRDTQYF	TGCAGTGCCGCCCACAGAGATACGCAGTATTTT
.	TRBJ1-5	TRBD1	TRBV7-2	CASSLGTGHQPQHF	TGTGCCAGCAGCTTAGGGACAGGCCATCAGCCCCAGCATTTT
.	TRBJ1-5	.	TRBV6-5	CASSYDRRCNQPQHF	TGTGCCAGCAGTTACGACAGACGATGCAATCAGCCCCAGCATTTT
once	TRBJ1-5	.	TRBV7-9	CASSLGGNSNQPQHF	TGTGCCAGCAGCTTAGGAGGAAATAGCAATCAGCCCCAGCATTTT
.	TRBJ2-1	.	TRBV20-1	CSARDAPEQFF	TGCAGTGCTAGAGATGCGCCTGAGCAGTTCTTC
.	TRBJ2-5	TRBD1	TRBV9	CASSVGQGVGQETQYF	TGTGCCAGCAGCGTAGGACAGGGGGTTGGTCAAGAGACCCAGTACTTC